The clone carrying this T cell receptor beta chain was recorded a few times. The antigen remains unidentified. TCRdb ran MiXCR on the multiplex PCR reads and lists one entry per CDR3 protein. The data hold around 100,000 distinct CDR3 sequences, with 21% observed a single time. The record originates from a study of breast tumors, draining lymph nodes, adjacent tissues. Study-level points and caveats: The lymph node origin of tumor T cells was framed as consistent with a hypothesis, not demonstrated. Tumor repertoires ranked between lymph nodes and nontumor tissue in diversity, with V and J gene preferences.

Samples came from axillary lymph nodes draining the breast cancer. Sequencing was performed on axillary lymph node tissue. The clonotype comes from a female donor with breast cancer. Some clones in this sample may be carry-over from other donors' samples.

CDR3 residues: CASSFAGAEQFF. DNA for the CDR3: TGTGCCAGCAGTTTCGCAGGAGCTGAGCAGTTCTTC. V and J are TRBV12-3 or TRBV12-4 and TRBJ2-1, with D hard to call. V shed 3 bases and J shed 9 bases, with 9 bases lying between them. The CDR3 covers 12 residues.